What follows is one TCR beta chain and its context. Under the authors' procedure: How many nucleated cells were present was estimated from reference gene primer amplification. The method was immunoSEQ multiplex PCR; TCRdb's version includes in-frame clones alone and lacks a portion of them. That table gives V, J and clone size, and the DNA gave D and trimming. The data contain fewer than 600,000 clones, about 91% of them singletons. This entry comes from a study of blood T cell repertoires in COVID-19. Per the germline V gene, CDR1 is SGHVS and CDR2 is FNYEAQ. CDR3 length: 16 amino acids. V gave up 4 bases and J gave up 3 bases; unmatched junction bases: 9.

The gene calls are TRBV7-6 and TRBJ2-3, with 8 bases identical to TRBD1. The sequencing sample was made of peripheral blood. This clonotype was obtained from a man younger than 35 with COVID-19, enrolled during active disease. The CDR3 sequence is CASSSPPDRATDTQYF. As DNA, the CDR3 is TGTGCCAGCAGCTCCCCCCCGGACAGGGCGACAGATACGCAGTATTTT.